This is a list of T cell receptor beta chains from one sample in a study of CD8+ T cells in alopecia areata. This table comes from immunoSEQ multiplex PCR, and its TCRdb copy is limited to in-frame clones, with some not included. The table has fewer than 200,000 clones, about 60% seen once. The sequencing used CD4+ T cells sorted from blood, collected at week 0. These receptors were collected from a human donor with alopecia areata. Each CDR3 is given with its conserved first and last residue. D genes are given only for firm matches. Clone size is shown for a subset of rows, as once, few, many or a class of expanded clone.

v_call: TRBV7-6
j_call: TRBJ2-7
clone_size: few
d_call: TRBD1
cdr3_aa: CASSIDRGHTYEQYF
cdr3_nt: TGTGCCAGCAGCATTGACAGGGGCCACACCTACGAGCAGTACTTC

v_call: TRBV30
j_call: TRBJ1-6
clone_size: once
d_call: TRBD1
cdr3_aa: CAGQGSYNSPLHF
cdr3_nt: TGTGCCGGACAGGGTTCCTATAATTCACCCCTCCACTTT

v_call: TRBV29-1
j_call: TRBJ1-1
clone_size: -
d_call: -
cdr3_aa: CSVESGAEAFF
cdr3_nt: TGCAGCGTTGAGTCGGGAGCTGAAGCTTTCTTT

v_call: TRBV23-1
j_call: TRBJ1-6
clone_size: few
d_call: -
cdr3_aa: CASRRRWGSPGDSPLHF
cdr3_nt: TGCGCCAGCAGGCGTCGGTGGGGCAGTCCGGGTGATTCACCCCTCCACTTT

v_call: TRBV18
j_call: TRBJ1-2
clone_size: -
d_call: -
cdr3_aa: CASSPLDSNYGYTF
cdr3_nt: TGTGCCAGCTCACCCTTAGACAGTAACTATGGCTACACCTTC

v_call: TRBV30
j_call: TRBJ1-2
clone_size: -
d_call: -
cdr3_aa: CAWSPKPGNGYTF
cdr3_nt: TGTGCCTGGAGTCCAAAGCCAGGTAATGGCTACACCTTC

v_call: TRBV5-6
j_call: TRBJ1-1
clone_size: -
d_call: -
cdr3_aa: CASSSGPNGDTEAFF
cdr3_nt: TGTGCCAGCAGCTCTGGACCGAACGGGGACACTGAAGCTTTCTTT

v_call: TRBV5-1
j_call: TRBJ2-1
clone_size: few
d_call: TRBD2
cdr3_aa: CASTIAGGQYNEQFF
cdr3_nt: TGCGCCAGCACTATAGCGGGGGGCCAGTACAATGAGCAGTTCTTC

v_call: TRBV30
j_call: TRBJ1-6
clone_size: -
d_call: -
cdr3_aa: CAWSSPSSYNSPLHF
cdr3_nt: TGTGCCTGGAGTTCACCGAGCTCCTATAATTCACCCCTCCACTTT

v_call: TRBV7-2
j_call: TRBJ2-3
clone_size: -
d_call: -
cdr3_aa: CASSSAGTSTDTQYF
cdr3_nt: TGTGCCAGCAGCTCCGCCGGTACTAGCACAGATACGCAGTATTTT

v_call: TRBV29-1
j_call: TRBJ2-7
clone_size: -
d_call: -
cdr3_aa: CSANSNSYEQYF
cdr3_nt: TGCAGCGCGAACTCAAACTCCTACGAGCAGTACTTC

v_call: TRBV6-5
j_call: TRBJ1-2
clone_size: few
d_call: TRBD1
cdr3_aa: CASSNRGYGYTF
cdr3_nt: TGTGCCAGCAGCAACAGGGGATATGGCTACACCTTC

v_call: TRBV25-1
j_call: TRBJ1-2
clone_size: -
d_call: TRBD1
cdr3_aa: CASSDGEGAAVYGYTF
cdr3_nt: TGTGCCAGCAGTGATGGGGAGGGGGCGGCGGTCTATGGCTACACCTTC

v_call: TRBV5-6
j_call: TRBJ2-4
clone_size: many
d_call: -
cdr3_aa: CASSLGIPRGIQYF
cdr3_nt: TGTGCCAGCAGCTTGGGAATTCCCCGTGGCATTCAGTACTTC

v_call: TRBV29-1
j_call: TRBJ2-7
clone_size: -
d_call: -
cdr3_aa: CSVAIGVPYEQYF
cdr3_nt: TGCAGCGTTGCAATAGGGGTACCCTACGAGCAGTACTTC

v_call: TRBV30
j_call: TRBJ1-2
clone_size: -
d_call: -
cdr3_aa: CAKDSPYGYTF
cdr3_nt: TGTGCCAAAGACAGCCCCTATGGCTACACCTTC

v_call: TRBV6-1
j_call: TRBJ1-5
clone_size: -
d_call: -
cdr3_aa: CASRLTVNQPQHF
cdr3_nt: TGTGCCAGCAGATTGACAGTCAATCAGCCCCAGCATTTT

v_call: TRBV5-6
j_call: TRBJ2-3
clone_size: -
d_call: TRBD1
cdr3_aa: CASSMTGTQYF
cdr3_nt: TGTGCCAGCAGCATGACAGGGACGCAGTATTTT

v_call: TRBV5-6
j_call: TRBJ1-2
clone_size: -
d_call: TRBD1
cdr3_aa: CASSYPTGGKFNYGYTF
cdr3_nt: TGTGCCAGCAGCTATCCGACAGGGGGAAAATTTAACTATGGCTACACCTTC

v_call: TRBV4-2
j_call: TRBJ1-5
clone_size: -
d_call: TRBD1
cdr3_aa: CASSQGQGGIRAQHF
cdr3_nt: TGTGCCAGCAGCCAAGGACAGGGAGGGATAAGGGCCCAGCATTTT

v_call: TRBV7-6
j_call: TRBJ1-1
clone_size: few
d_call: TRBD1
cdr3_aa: CASSLDTGGYTEAFF
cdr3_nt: TGTGCCAGCAGCTTAGATACAGGGGGGTACACTGAAGCTTTCTTT

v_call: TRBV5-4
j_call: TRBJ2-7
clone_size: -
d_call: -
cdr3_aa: CASSPQGGSYEQYF
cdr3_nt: TGTGCCAGCAGCCCACAGGGCGGCTCCTACGAGCAGTACTTC

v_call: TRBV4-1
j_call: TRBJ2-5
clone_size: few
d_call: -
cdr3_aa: CASSQANPVETQYF
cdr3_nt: TGCGCCAGCAGCCAAGCGAACCCCGTAGAGACCCAGTACTTC

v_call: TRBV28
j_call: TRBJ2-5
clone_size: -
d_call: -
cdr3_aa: CASNPGGLQETQYF
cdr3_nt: TGTGCCAGCAACCCCGGAGGGTTACAAGAGACCCAGTACTTC

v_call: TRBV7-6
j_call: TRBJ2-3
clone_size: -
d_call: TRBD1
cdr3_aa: CASSLNDRGGDTQYF
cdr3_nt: TGTGCCAGCAGCTTAAACGACAGGGGTGGTGATACGCAGTATTTT

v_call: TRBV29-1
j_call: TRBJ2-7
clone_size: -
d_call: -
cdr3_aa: CSVGGQRYGEQYF
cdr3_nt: TGCAGCGTTGGAGGACAGAGGTATGGCGAGCAGTACTTC

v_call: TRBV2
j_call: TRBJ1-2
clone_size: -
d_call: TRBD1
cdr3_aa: CASSFTGGYGYTF
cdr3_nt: TGTGCCAGCAGTTTTACAGGGGGCTATGGCTACACCTTC

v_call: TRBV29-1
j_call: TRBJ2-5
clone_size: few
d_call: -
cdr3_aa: CSARRRGETQYF
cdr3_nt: TGCAGCGCCCGGCGGCGCGGGGAGACCCAGTACTTC

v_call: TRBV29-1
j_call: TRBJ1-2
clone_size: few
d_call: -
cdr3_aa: CSSLQGDYGYTF
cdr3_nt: TGCAGCTCCCTCCAGGGTGACTATGGCTACACCTTC

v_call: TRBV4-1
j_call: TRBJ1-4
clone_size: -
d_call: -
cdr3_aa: CASSQVVQGNEKLFF
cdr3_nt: TGCGCCAGCAGCCAAGTCGTGCAGGGAAATGAAAAACTGTTTTTT

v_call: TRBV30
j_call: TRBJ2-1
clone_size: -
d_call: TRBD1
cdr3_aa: CAWSTGQGYGNEQFF
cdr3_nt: TGTGCCTGGAGTACCGGACAGGGGTATGGGAATGAGCAGTTCTTC

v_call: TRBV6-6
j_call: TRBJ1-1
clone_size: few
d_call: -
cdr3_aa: CASSYRSGTEAFF
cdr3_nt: TGTGCCAGCAGTTACAGGTCAGGGACTGAAGCTTTCTTT

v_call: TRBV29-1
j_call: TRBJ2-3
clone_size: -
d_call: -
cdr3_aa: CSVARASTDTQYF
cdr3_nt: TGCAGCGTTGCGCGGGCTAGCACAGATACGCAGTATTTT

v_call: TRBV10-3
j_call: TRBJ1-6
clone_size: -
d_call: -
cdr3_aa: CAISLAGPNSPLHF
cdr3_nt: TGTGCCATCAGCCTGGCTGGCCCCAATTCACCCCTCCACTTT

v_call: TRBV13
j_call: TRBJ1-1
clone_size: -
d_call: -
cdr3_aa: CASSPGDRSYTEAFF
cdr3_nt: TGTGCCAGCAGCCCAGGGGACCGGAGTTACACTGAAGCTTTCTTT

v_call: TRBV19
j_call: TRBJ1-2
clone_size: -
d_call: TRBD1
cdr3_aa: CASSARTGDYGYTF
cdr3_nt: TGTGCCAGCTCCGCCCGGACAGGGGACTATGGCTACACCTTC

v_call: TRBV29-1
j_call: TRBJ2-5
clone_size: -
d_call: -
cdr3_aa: CSFRLQETQYF
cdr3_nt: TGCAGCTTCAGACTACAAGAGACCCAGTACTTC

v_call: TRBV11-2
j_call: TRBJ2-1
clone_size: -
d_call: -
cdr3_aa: CASSQTINNEQFF
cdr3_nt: TGTGCCAGCAGCCAAACAATAAACAATGAGCAGTTCTTC

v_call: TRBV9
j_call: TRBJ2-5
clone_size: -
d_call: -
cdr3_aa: CASSVDKETQYF
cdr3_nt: TGTGCCAGCAGCGTAGACAAAGAGACCCAGTACTTC

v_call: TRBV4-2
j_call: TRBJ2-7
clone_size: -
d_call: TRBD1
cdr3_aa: CASSLSTGGLQHEQYF
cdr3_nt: TGTGCCAGCAGCCTTTCGACAGGGGGGCTCCAACACGAGCAGTACTTC

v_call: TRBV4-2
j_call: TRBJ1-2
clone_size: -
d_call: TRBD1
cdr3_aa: CASSQDGTGDLYGYTF
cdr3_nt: TGTGCCAGCAGCCAAGATGGGACAGGGGACCTCTATGGCTACACCTTC

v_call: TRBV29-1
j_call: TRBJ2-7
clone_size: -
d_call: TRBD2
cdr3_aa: CSVASGEKRGSSYEQYF
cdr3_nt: TGCAGCGTTGCCTCAGGTGAAAAGCGGGGGAGCTCCTACGAGCAGTACTTC

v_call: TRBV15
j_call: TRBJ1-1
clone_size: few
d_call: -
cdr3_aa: CATSRDVNTEAFF
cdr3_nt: TGTGCCACCAGCAGAGATGTAAACACTGAAGCTTTCTTT

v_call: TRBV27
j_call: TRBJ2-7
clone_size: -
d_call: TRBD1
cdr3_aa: CASSTPGGHPSYEQYF
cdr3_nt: TGTGCCAGCAGTACCCCAGGGGGCCATCCCTCCTACGAGCAGTACTTC

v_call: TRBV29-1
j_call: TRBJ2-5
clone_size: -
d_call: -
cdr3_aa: CSVGRPLGETQYF
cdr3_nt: TGCAGCGTTGGCCGCCCACTAGGGGAGACCCAGTACTTC

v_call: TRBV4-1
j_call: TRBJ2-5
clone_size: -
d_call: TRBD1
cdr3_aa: CASSHRQGLETQYF
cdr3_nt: TGCGCCAGCAGCCACCGACAGGGGCTTGAGACCCAGTACTTC

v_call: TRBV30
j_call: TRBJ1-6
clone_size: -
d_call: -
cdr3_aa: CARSVRSDYNSPLHF
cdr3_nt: TGTGCCCGATCCGTGCGCTCCGACTATAATTCACCCCTCCACTTT

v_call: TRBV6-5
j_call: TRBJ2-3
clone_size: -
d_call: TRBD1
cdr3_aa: CASSLQGALADTQYF
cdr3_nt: TGTGCCAGCAGTCTACAGGGGGCATTGGCAGATACGCAGTATTTT

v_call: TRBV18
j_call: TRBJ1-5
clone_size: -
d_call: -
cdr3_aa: CASSPAAGNQPQHF
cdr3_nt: TGTGCCAGCTCACCGGCGGCCGGCAATCAGCCCCAGCATTTT

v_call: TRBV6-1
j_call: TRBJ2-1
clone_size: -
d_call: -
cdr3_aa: CASIPGRRLYEQFF
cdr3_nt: TGTGCCAGCATCCCCGGGAGAAGGTTATATGAGCAGTTCTTC

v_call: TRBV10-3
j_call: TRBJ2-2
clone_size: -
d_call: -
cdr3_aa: CAIRWGENTGELFF
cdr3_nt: TGTGCCATCAGATGGGGAGAGAACACCGGGGAGCTGTTTTTT

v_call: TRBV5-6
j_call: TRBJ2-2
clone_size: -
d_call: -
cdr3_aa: CASRRLGRELFF
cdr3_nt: TGTGCCAGCAGGCGGCTCGGTAGGGAGCTGTTTTTT

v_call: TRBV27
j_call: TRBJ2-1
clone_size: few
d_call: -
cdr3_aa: CASSFPPPGEQFF
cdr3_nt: TGTGCCAGCAGTTTTCCCCCCCCAGGAGAGCAGTTCTTC

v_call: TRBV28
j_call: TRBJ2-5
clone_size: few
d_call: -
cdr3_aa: CASSFEETQYF
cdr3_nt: TGTGCCAGCAGTTTCGAGGAGACCCAGTACTTC

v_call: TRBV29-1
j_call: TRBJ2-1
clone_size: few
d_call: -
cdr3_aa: CSVKPLLGNEQFF
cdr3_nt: TGCAGCGTGAAGCCTCTCCTAGGCAATGAGCAGTTCTTC

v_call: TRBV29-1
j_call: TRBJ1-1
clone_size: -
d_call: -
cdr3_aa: CSVLAPTEAFF
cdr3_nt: TGCAGCGTTCTGGCTCCCACTGAAGCTTTCTTT

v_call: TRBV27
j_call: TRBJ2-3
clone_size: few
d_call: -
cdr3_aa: CASSFSQSTDTQYF
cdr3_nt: TGTGCCAGCAGTTTCTCACAGAGCACAGATACGCAGTATTTT